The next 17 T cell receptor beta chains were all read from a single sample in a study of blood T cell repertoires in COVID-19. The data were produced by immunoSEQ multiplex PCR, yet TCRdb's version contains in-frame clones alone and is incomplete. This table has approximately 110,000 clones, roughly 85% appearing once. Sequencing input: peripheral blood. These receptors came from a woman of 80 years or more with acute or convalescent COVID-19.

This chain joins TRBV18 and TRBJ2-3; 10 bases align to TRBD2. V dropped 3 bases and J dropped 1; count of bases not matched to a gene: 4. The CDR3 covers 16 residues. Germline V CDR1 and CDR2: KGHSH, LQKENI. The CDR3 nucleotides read TGTGCCAGCTCACCTGCCGGGACTAGCGGCACAGATACGCAGTATTTT. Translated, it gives CASSPAGTSGTDTQYF.

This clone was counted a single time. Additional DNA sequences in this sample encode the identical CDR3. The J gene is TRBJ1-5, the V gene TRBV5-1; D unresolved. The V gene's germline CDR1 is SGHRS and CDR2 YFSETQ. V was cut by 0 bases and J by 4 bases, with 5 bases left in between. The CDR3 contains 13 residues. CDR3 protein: CASSLGQNQPQHF. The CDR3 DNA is TGCGCCAGCAGCTTGGGGCAAAATCAGCCCCAGCATTTT.

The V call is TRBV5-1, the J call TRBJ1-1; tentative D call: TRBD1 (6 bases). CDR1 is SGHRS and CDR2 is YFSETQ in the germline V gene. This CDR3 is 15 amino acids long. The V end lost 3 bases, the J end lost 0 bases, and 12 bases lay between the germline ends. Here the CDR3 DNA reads TGCGCCAGCAGCTCAGGGGTCGGGATGAACACTGAAGCTTTCTTT. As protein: CASSSGVGMNTEAFF.

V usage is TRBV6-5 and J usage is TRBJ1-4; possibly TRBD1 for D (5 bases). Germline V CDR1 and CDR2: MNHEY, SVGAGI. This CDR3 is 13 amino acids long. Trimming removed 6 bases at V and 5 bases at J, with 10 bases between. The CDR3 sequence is CASRRGSNEKLFF. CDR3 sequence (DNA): TGTGCCAGCAGGCGGGGCTCCAATGAAAAACTGTTTTTT.

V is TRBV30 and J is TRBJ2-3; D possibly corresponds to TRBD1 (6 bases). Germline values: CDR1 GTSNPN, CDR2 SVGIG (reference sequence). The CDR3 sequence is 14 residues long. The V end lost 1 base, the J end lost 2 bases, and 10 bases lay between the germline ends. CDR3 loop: CAWSGAGVTDTQYF. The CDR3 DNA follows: TGTGCCTGGAGTGGGGCAGGGGTCACAGATACGCAGTATTTT.

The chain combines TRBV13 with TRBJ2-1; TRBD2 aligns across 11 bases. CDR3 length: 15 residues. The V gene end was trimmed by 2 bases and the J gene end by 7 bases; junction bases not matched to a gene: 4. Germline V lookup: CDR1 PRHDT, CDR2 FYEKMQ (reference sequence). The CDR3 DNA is TGTGCCAGCAGCTTAAGGATAGCGGGAGGGAATGAGCAGTTCTTC. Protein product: CASSLRIAGGNEQFF.

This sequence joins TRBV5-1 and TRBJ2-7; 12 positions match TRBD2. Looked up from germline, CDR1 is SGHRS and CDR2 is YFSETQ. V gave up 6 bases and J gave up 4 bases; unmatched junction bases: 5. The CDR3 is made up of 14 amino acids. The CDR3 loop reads CASNPTSGSYEQYF. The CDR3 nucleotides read TGCGCCAGCAACCCGACTAGCGGGAGTTACGAGCAGTACTTC.

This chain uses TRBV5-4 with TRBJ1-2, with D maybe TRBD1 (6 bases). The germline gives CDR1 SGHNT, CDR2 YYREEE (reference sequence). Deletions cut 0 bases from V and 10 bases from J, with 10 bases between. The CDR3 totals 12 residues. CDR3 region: CASSLVGTNYTF. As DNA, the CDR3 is TGTGCCAGCAGCTTGGTCGGGACAAACTACACCTTC.

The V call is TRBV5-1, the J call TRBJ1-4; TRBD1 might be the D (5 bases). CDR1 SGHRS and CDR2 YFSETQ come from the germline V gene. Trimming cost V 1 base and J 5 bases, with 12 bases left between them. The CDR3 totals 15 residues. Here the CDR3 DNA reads TGCGCCAGCAGCTTGATCGGGGGGGAGAATGAAAAACTGTTTTTT. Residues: CASSLIGGENEKLFF.

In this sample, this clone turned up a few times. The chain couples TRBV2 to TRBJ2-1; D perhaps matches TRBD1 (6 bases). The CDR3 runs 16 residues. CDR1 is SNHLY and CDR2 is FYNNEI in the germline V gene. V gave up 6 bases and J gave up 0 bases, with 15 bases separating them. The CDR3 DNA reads TGTGCCAGCAGAAGACAGGTTACGAGCTCCTACAATGAGCAGTTCTTC. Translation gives CASRRQVTSSYNEQFF.

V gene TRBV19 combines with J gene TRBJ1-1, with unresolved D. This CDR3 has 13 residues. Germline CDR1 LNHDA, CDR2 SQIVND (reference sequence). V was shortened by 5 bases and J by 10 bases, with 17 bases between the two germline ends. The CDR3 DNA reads TGTGCCAGTAGTTTTCTTAACCCAAGCGGAGCTTTCTTT. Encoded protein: CASSFLNPSGAFF. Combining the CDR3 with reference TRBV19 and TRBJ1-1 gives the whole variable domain DGGITQSPKYLFRKEGQNVTLSCEQNLNHDAMYWYRQDPGQGLRLIYYSQIVNDFQKGDIAEGYSVSREKKESFPLTVTSAQKNPTAFYLCASSFLNPSGAFFGQGTRLTVV.

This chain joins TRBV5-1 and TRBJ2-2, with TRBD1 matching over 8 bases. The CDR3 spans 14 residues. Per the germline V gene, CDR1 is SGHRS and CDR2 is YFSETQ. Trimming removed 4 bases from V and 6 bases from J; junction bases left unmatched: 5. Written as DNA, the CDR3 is TGCGCCAGCAGCAGTTTACAGGGGGCCGGGGAGCTGTTTTTT. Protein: CASSSLQGAGELFF.

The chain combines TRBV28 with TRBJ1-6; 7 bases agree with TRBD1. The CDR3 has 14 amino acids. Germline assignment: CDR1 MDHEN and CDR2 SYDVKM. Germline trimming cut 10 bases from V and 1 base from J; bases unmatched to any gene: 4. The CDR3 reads CATPGQSYNSPLHF. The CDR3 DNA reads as TGTGCCACTCCGGGACAGTCCTATAATTCACCCCTCCACTTT.

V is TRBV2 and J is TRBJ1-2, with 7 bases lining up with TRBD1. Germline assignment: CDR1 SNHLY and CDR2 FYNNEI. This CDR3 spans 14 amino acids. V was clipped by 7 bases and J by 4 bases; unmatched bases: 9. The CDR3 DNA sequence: TGTGCCAGCACCGGGACAGCGATACTCTATGGCTACACCTTC. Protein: CASTGTAILYGYTF. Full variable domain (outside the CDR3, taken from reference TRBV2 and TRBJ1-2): EPEVTQTPSHQVTQMGQEVILRCVPISNHLYFYWYRQILGQKVEFLVSFYNNEISEKSEIFDDQFSVERPDGSNFTLKIRSTKLEDSAMYFCASTGTAILYGYTFGSGTRLTVV.

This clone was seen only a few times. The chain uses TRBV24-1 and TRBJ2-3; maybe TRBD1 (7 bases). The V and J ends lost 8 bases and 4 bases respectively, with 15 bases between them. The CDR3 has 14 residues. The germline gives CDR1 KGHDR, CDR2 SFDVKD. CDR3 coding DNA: TGTGCCACCATGAGCCAGGGGGGATCAGATACGCAGTATTTT. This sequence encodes CATMSQGGSDTQYF.

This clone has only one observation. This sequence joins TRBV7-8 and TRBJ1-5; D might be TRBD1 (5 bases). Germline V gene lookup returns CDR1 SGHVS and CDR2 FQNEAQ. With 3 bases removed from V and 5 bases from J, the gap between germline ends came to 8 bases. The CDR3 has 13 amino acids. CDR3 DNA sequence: TGTGCCAGCAGCTTGGCGGGGGATCAGCCCCAGCATTTT. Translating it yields CASSLAGDQPQHF.

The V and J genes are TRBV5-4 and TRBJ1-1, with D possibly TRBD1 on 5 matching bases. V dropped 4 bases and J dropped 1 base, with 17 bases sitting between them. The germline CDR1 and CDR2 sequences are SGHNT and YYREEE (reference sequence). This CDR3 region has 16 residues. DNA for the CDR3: TGTGCCAGCAGCCCTGACGGGGGAGGAGAGAACACTGAAGCTTTCTTT. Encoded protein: CASSPDGGGENTEAFF.